These 10 T cell receptor beta chains share one sample of origin, sequenced in a study of blood T cell repertoires in COVID-19. Here immunoSEQ multiplex PCR was the method, and the copy in TCRdb shows in-frame clones only, minus some. Among hundreds of thousands of clones listed, around nine tenths were seen once. What was sequenced was PBMCs or T cells enriched from blood (not recorded which). The receptors were gathered from a woman aged 60-75 years in a cohort exposed to, infected with or recovered from COVID-19 (not recorded which).

The J gene is TRBJ1-4, the V gene TRBV6-2 or TRBV6-3, with 8 bases identical to TRBD1. Germline CDR1 MNHEY, CDR2 SVGEGT. The CDR3 loop spans 14 amino acids. Germline trimming cut 6 bases from V and 4 bases from J; bases unmatched to any gene: 4. The CDR3 DNA is TGTGCCAGCAGCCTGACAGGGGTTAATGAAAAACTGTTTTTT. It specifies CASSLTGVNEKLFF.

The chain recombines TRBV10-3 with TRBJ1-1; a weak D match, TRBD1 (6 bases). V lost 0 bases and J lost 0, with 11 bases in between. This CDR3 comprises 16 residues. CDR1 and CDR2 from the germline V gene are ENHRY and SYGVKD. CDR3 nucleotides: TGTGCCATCAGTGAGTCGAATAACAGGGTGAACACTGAAGCTTTCTTT. This gives the protein CAISESNNRVNTEAFF.

The chain uses TRBV2 and TRBJ1-1, with TRBD1 matching over 8 bases. CDR3 length: 13 amino acids. Germline V lookup: CDR1 SNHLY, CDR2 FYNNEI. V shed 9 bases, J shed 1 base, and the junction held 4 bases outside the gene matches. CDR3 DNA: TGTGCCAGATTGGACAGGGAGAACACTGAAGCTTTCTTT. Its translation: CARLDRENTEAFF.

The chain has TRBV7-9 and TRBJ2-7, with a weak D call TRBD2 (5 bases). The CDR3 sequence is 15 residues long. Trimming pared 3 bases from V and 5 bases from J, leaving 17 bases between. The germline CDR1 and CDR2 sequences are SEHNR and FQNEAQ (reference sequence). For the CDR3, the DNA is TGTGCCAGCAGCTTTTCCCTGACTAATAGGAACGAGCAGTACTTC. Protein product: CASSFSLTNRNEQYF.

This clone was found once. The rearrangement joins TRBV5-1 to TRBJ2-2, with 10 positions matching TRBD2. Trimming took 0 bases from V and 3 from J; bases not matched to a gene: 2. There are 16 residues in the CDR3. In germline, CDR1 is SGHRS, CDR2 YFSETQ. The CDR3 reads CASSLVLAGDTGELFF. Written as DNA, the CDR3 is TGCGCCAGCAGCTTGGTTCTAGCGGGAGACACCGGGGAGCTGTTTTTT.

The CDR3, as DNA: TGTGCCAGCAGCCCACCCTTAGCGGGAAGGTTTGAGCAGTACTTC. Its translation is CASSPPLAGRFEQYF. The chain combines TRBV7-9 with TRBJ2-7; 8 positions agree with TRBD2. The germline V gene has CDR1 SEHNR and CDR2 FQNEAQ (reference sequence). The V gene end was trimmed by 5 bases and the J gene end by 7 bases; junction bases not matched to a gene: 13. This CDR3 has 15 amino acids.

The chain joins TRBV5-4 to TRBJ2-1; D is possibly TRBD1 (6 bases). CDR3 size: 15 residues. V lost 0 bases to trimming and J lost 4 bases, with 11 bases between them. Per germline, CDR1 SGHNT and CDR2 YYREEE (reference sequence). This chain's CDR3 is CASSLGGQKYNEQFF. Here the CDR3 DNA reads TGTGCCAGCAGCTTGGGAGGACAGAAGTACAATGAGCAGTTCTTC. Filled out from reference TRBV5-4 and TRBJ2-1, the complete variable domain reads ETGVTQSPTHLIKTRGQQVTLRCSSQSGHNTVSWYQQALGQGPQFIFQYYREEENGRGNFPPRFSGLQFPNYSSELNVNALELDDSALYLCASSLGGQKYNEQFFGPGTRLTVL.

This CDR3 is CASRAGGRDTQYF. CDR3 nucleotides: TGTGCCAGTCGAGCGGGAGGAAGGGATACGCAGTATTTT. V gene TRBV2 combines with J gene TRBJ2-3, with 9 nucleotides matching TRBD2. V lost 9 bases to trimming and J lost 6 bases; unmatched junction nucleotides: 7. The CDR3 length is 13 residues. Germline V gene lookup returns CDR1 SNHLY and CDR2 FYNNEI.

Concerning this clone: This sample also contains other DNA sequences that code for the same CDR3. V gene TRBV29-1 combines with J gene TRBJ1-1; 7 nucleotides line up with TRBD1. The V and J ends lost 2 bases and 2 bases, in that order; junction bases with no gene match: 2. This CDR3 contains 13 residues. CDR1 and CDR2 from the germline V gene are SQVTM and ANQGSEA. The CDR3 nucleotides are TGCAGCGTTGAAAGGGGGCGAAACACTGAAGCTTTCTTT. Encoded protein: CSVERGRNTEAFF.

The chain combines TRBV4-1 with TRBJ1-6; TRBD1 agrees at 8 bases. V trimming: 4 bases; J trimming: 5 bases; junction bases outside the gene matches: 4. The germline V gene encodes CDR1 MGHRA and CDR2 YSYEKL. The CDR3 consists of 15 residues. The CDR3 protein is CASSPADRDNSPLHF. In DNA, the CDR3 is TGCGCCAGCAGCCCAGCGGACAGGGATAATTCACCCCTCCACTTT.